This TCR beta chain was captured in a study of blood T cells in healthy people across ages. From germline, CDR1 is MGHRA and CDR2 YSYEKL. Trimming removed 4 bases from V and 6 bases from J; junction bases left unmatched: 7. The CDR3 runs 15 residues. Using a J-beta primer mix together with a sample-barcoded 5' primer, a second PCR was run for roughly 6 to 11 cycles. TCRdb passed the 5' RACE reads through MiXCR, listing each CDR3 protein once. The data contain 1,500,000 or so distinct CDR3 sequences, 55% to 75% of them singletons. Study-wide results and limits: Relative to aged donors, long-lived donors carried more naive CD4+ cells and displayed higher diversity.

A remark on this clonotype: The antigen remains unidentified.

The sequenced sample consisted of blood. The sequence came from a man aged 18-30 years in good health. This rearrangement joins TRBV4-1 to TRBJ2-3; 10 bases fit TRBD2. The chain's CDR3 is CASSPTSGWQDTQYF. CDR3 coding DNA: TGCGCCAGCAGCCCGACTAGCGGGTGGCAGGATACGCAGTATTTT.